These 11 T cell receptor beta chains were sequenced from one sample in a study of cytomegalovirus exposure and HLA in healthy donors. Using immunoSEQ multiplex PCR, the repertoire was profiled, and TCRdb retains in-frame clones only, with some absent. The sample lists just under 150,000 clones, about 91% seen once, with roughly 4.8% in the top ten. What was sequenced was PBMCs. Receptors were obtained from a man between 18 and 35 years old in good health and CMV-seropositive.

V gene TRBV27 combines with J gene TRBJ2-2, with TRBD2 matching over 9 bases. Trimming took 3 bases from V and 2 from J; bases not matched to a gene: 4. Germline values: CDR1 MNHEY, CDR2 SMNVEV (reference sequence). This CDR3 has 16 amino acids. The CDR3 protein is CASSFFSGGNTGELFF. CDR3 DNA: TGTGCCAGCAGTTTTTTTAGCGGGGGCAACACCGGGGAGCTGTTTTTT.

This clone was counted a single time. J is TRBJ2-5 and V is TRBV14; the D gene is possibly TRBD2 (6 bases). The CDR3 contains 14 residues. Germline CDR1 is SGHDN and CDR2 is FVKESK. The V end lost 0 bases, the J end lost 5 bases, and 10 bases lay between the germline ends. As DNA, the CDR3 is TGTGCCAGCAGCCAAGATTGGGGGAGGGAGACCCAGTACTTC. Translated: CASSQDWGRETQYF. The full variable domain, with the rest looked up from reference TRBV14 and TRBJ2-5, is EAGVTQFPSHSVIEKGQTVTLRCDPISGHDNLYWYRRVMGKEIKFLLHFVKESKQDESGMPNNRFLAERTGGTYSTLKVQPAELEDSGVYFCASSQDWGRETQYFGPGTRLLVL.

This sequence joins TRBV27 and TRBJ1-5; 10 nucleotides align to TRBD1. CDR3 length: 17 residues. From germline, CDR1 is MNHEY and CDR2 SMNVEV (reference sequence). V gave up 5 bases and J gave up 3 bases; unmatched junction bases: 10. CDR3 sequence reads: CASSVRQGAKTNQPQHF. The CDR3 bases are TGTGCCAGCAGTGTACGACAGGGGGCGAAAACCAATCAGCCCCAGCATTTT.

J is TRBJ1-4 and V is TRBV18; 9 bases agree with TRBD1. V trimming: 3 bases; J trimming: 3 bases; junction bases outside the gene matches: 2. The CDR3 totals 15 residues. Looked up from germline, CDR1 is KGHSH and CDR2 is LQKENI. CDR3 sequence: CASSPGQGPNEKLFF. DNA for the CDR3: TGTGCCAGCTCACCGGGACAGGGTCCTAATGAAAAACTGTTTTTT. The full variable domain, its missing parts supplied by reference TRBV18 and TRBJ1-4, is NAGVMQNPRHLVRRRGQEARLRCSPMKGHSHVYWYRQLPEEGLKFMVYLQKENIIDESGMPKERFSAEFPKEGPSILRIQQVVRGDSAAYFCASSPGQGPNEKLFFGSGTQLSVL.

V is TRBV7-6 and J is TRBJ2-1; D might be TRBD1 (5 bases). This CDR3 spans 15 amino acids. The V end lost 3 bases, the J end lost 4 bases, and 13 bases lay between the germline ends. Germline V gives CDR1 SGHVS, CDR2 FNYEAQ. CDR3 in DNA: TGTGCCAGCAGCTTTGATCACCAGGGATACAATGAGCAGTTCTTC. This sequence encodes CASSFDHQGYNEQFF.

This clone appeared a single time. V usage is TRBV4-1 and J usage is TRBJ2-3, with TRBD2 matching over 10 bases. The CDR3 loop spans 18 amino acids. Looked up from germline, CDR1 is MGHRA and CDR2 is YSYEKL. The ends lost 4 bases at V and 3 bases at J; junction bases unmatched: 13. The CDR3 region is CASSRYLLAGAATDTQYF. As DNA, the CDR3 is TGCGCCAGCAGCCGATACCTTCTAGCGGGAGCCGCGACAGATACGCAGTATTTT.

The J gene is TRBJ2-7, the V gene TRBV6-5; no firm D call. This CDR3 region has 13 residues. Trimming shortened V by 4 bases and J by 3 bases, and 10 bases separated the two germline ends. In germline, CDR1 is MNHEY, CDR2 SVGAGI. CDR3 region: CASSSTPLYEQYF. The CDR3 DNA is TGTGCCAGCAGTTCGACTCCCCTCTACGAGCAGTACTTC.

The chain recombines TRBV18 with TRBJ2-5, with 8 bases that match TRBD1. The germline gives CDR1 KGHSH, CDR2 LQKENI. The CDR3 contains 14 residues. Trimming cost V 3 bases and J 5 bases; bases outside gene matches: 5. CDR3 region: CASSPPGGEETQYF. The CDR3 DNA sequence: TGTGCCAGCTCACCGCCAGGGGGCGAGGAGACCCAGTACTTC.

This clone was picked up one time. The chain links TRBV27 to TRBJ1-1; tentative D call: TRBD1 (5 bases). This CDR3 is 14 amino acids long. The germline CDR1 and CDR2 sequences are MNHEY and SMNVEV (reference sequence). Trimming stripped 3 bases from V and 1 base from J, with 9 bases between. CDR3 nucleotides: TGTGCCAGCAGTTTTGGACATCAGAACACTGAAGCTTTCTTT. It encodes CASSFGHQNTEAFF.

This clone was counted once. The CDR3 is CASSAGGPNTDTQYF. CDR3 in DNA: TGTGCCAGTAGCGCGGGGGGACCGAACACAGATACGCAGTATTTT. This chain uses TRBV19 with TRBJ2-3; 8 bases are a match to TRBD2. V was pared by 6 bases and J by 2 bases, with 7 bases of the junction left unmatched. The CDR3 loop spans 15 amino acids. Germline CDR1 is LNHDA and CDR2 is SQIVND (reference sequence). Together with reference TRBV19 and TRBJ2-3, the CDR3 gives the full variable domain: DGGITQSPKYLFRKEGQNVTLSCEQNLNHDAMYWYRQDPGQGLRLIYYSQIVNDFQKGDIAEGYSVSREKKESFPLTVTSAQKNPTAFYLCASSAGGPNTDTQYFGPGTRLTVL.

The chain joins TRBV30 to TRBJ2-7; perhaps TRBD1 as D (5 bases). Trimming took 2 bases from V and 3 from J, leaving 8 bases between them. Per germline, CDR1 GTSNPN and CDR2 SVGIG (reference sequence). There are 12 residues in the CDR3. The CDR3 loop is CAWSIQGYEQYF. Written as DNA, the CDR3 is TGTGCCTGGAGTATCCAGGGCTACGAGCAGTACTTC.